This passage covers 23 T cell receptor beta chains from one sample sequenced in a study of blood T cell repertoires in COVID-19 (TCRdb year 2020). Library creation used the immunoSEQ multiplex PCR assay. TCRdb stores this immuneACCESS table with in-frame sequences only. Part of the clones is absent; in the studies checked, under half of the shortfall reflects unresolved V genes, and no reason is known for the rest. Across this sample there are a few hundred thousand clones, with roughly 90% seen only once. The ten largest make up less than 0.95% of the sample. The material sequenced was peripheral blood. The receptors originated from a man younger than 35 with COVID-19, enrolled during active disease.

V gene TRBV7-8 combines with J gene TRBJ2-7; 9 bases line up with TRBD1. There are 15 residues in the CDR3. Germline values: CDR1 SGHVS, CDR2 FQNEAQ. Trimming removed 5 bases from V and 2 bases from J; junction bases left unmatched: 7. CDR3 bases: TGTGCCAGCAGCCCCAGGACAGGGGATACCTACGAGCAGTACTTC. Its translation is CASSPRTGDTYEQYF. The whole variable domain, filled in from reference TRBV7-8 and TRBJ2-7, reads GAGVSQSPRYKVAKRGQDVALRCDPISGHVSLFWYQQALGQGPEFLTYFQNEAQLDKSGLPSDRFFAERPEGSVSTLKIQRTQQEDSAVYLCASSPRTGDTYEQYFGPGTRLTVT.

CDR3 sequence reads: CSASGRAGETQYF. The CDR3 DNA is TGCAGTGCTAGTGGGCGGGCGGGAGAGACCCAGTACTTC. V is TRBV20-1 and J is TRBJ2-5, with a tentative D call TRBD2 (5 bases). The germline V gene has CDR1 DFQATT and CDR2 SNEGSKA (reference sequence). CDR3 length: 13 residues. V lost 3 bases, J lost 4 bases, and 12 bases lay in between.

The chain couples TRBV5-4 to TRBJ1-6, with 8 bases aligning to TRBD1. V shed 4 bases, J shed 9 bases, and the junction held 9 bases outside the gene matches. This CDR3 spans 15 amino acids. Germline assignment: CDR1 SGHNT and CDR2 YYREEE (reference sequence). The CDR3 coding sequence is TGTGCCAGCAGCCCGACAGGGGACTCCCTTTCACCCCTCCACTTT. As protein: CASSPTGDSLSPLHF.

The chain uses TRBV7-9 and TRBJ1-3, with TRBD1 matching over 7 bases. Germline CDR1 is SEHNR and CDR2 is FQNEAQ (reference sequence). The CDR3 sequence is 18 residues long. V lost 5 bases and J lost 2; bases outside the gene matches: 15. CDR3 bases: TGTGCCAGCAGCACACTACTCCCGACAGGGAGCCCTGGAAACACCATATATTTT. Its translation is CASSTLLPTGSPGNTIYF. The full variable domain, with the rest looked up from reference TRBV7-9 and TRBJ1-3, is DTGVSQNPRHKITKRGQNVTFRCDPISEHNRLYWYRQTLGQGPEFLTYFQNEAQLEKSRLLSDRFSAERPKGSFSTLEIQRTEQGDSAMYLCASSTLLPTGSPGNTIYFGEGSWLTVV.

This rearrangement joins TRBV15 to TRBJ2-2; D gene unclear. Trimming stripped 1 base from V and 3 bases from J, with 9 bases between. This CDR3 comprises 15 residues. Germline CDR1 and CDR2: LNHNV and YYDKDF (reference sequence). The CDR3 is CATSRGTAYTGELFF. Written as DNA, the CDR3 is TGTGCCACCAGCAGAGGCACAGCCTACACCGGGGAGCTGTTTTTT.

For the CDR3, the DNA is TGCGCCAGCAGCCGGGGCACCGGGACAGGGAGGAATGAGCAGTTCTTC. Its translation is CASSRGTGTGRNEQFF. The V gene is TRBV4-1, the J gene TRBJ2-1; TRBD1 matches 9 bases. With 4 bases clipped from V and 7 bases from J, the junction kept 11 bases outside the gene matches. Germline V gene lookup returns CDR1 MGHRA and CDR2 YSYEKL. The CDR3 totals 16 residues.

This clone was recorded once. V usage is TRBV6-1 and J usage is TRBJ1-4; 7 nucleotides line up with TRBD1. Per the germline V gene, CDR1 is MNHNS and CDR2 is SASEGT. The CDR3 loop spans 17 amino acids. J was trimmed by 0 bases and V by 3 bases; bases with no gene match: 7. In DNA, the CDR3 is TGTGCCAGCAGTGAGCGCTCCGGGACAGCAACTAATGAAAAACTGTTTTTT. Translated: CASSERSGTATNEKLFF.

The J gene is TRBJ1-3, the V gene TRBV28, with D perhaps matching TRBD1 (6 bases). The germline CDR1 and CDR2 sequences are MDHEN and SYDVKM. V was pared by 6 bases and J by 6 bases, with 15 bases between. The CDR3 extends over 14 amino acids. The CDR3 DNA reads TGTGCCAGCAGGGGGGGGGCCGAATTAAACACCATATATTTT. Translated, it gives CASRGGAELNTIYF.

J is TRBJ2-2 and V is TRBV5-4, with D maybe TRBD1 (7 bases). The CDR3 contains 15 residues. Germline CDR1 and CDR2: SGHNT and YYREEE (reference sequence). Trimming removed 4 bases from V and 4 bases from J, with 14 bases in between. CDR3 loop: CASSQGQEGTGELFF. CDR3 in DNA: TGTGCCAGCAGCCAAGGACAGGAGGGCACCGGGGAGCTGTTTTTT.

The gene calls are TRBV11-2 and TRBJ1-1, with D perhaps TRBD1 (6 bases). The V gene's germline CDR1 is SGHAT and CDR2 FQNNGV. The CDR3 sequence is 16 residues long. Trimming removed 4 bases from V and 1 base from J, with 16 bases in between. CDR3 nucleotides: TGTGCCAGCAGCTCTCACAGGGACGGTGGGAACACTGAAGCTTTCTTT. Amino acid sequence: CASSSHRDGGNTEAFF.

The table lists this clone with a count of one. The chain couples TRBV6-6 to TRBJ2-1, with 8 nucleotides matching TRBD2. Germline lookup yields CDR1 MNHNY and CDR2 SVGAGI (reference sequence). V dropped 6 bases and J dropped 8; count of bases not matched to a gene: 9. The CDR3 is 14 amino acids. CDR3 nucleotide sequence: TGTGCCAGCAGGACCTCCGGGGGGGGCCATGAGCAGTTCTTC. Its translation is CASRTSGGGHEQFF.

The chain couples TRBV5-4 to TRBJ2-7; TRBD1 is a possible D gene (5 bases). This CDR3 comprises 13 residues. Deletions cut 5 bases from V and 5 bases from J, with 14 bases between. Looked up from germline, CDR1 is SGHNT and CDR2 is YYREEE (reference sequence). For the CDR3, the DNA is TGTGCCAGCAGACCTCCAGGGCTAAACGAGCAGTACTTC. Translation gives CASRPPGLNEQYF.

The chain combines TRBV9 with TRBJ1-2; tentatively, D is TRBD1 (5 bases). Germline loops: CDR1 SGDLS, CDR2 YYNGEE. CDR3 length: 13 residues. V lost 4 bases and J lost 6, with 13 bases in between. The CDR3 coding sequence is TGTGCCAGCAGCTCATTAGACAGACATGGCTACACCTTC. Translating gives CASSSLDRHGYTF.

The CDR3, as DNA: TGCGCCAGCAGCCCGGTCCAAAGCTCTGGAAACACCATATATTTT. Protein sequence: CASSPVQSSGNTIYF. The rearrangement uses TRBV5-1 and TRBJ1-3; D gene ambiguous. This CDR3 comprises 15 residues. The germline gives CDR1 SGHRS, CDR2 YFSETQ. Trimming took off 4 bases at V and 0 bases at J, with 11 bases between the two ends.

CDR3: CASSRSGRAHNEQFF. The DNA of the CDR3 is TGTGCCAGCAGCCGTAGCGGGAGGGCTCACAATGAGCAGTTCTTC. The chain is built from TRBV3-1 (or the pseudogene TRBV3-2) and TRBJ2-1, with 11 positions matching TRBD2. Germline-derived CDR1 and CDR2 are LGHDT and YNNKEL (reference sequence). This CDR3 region has 15 residues. V was pared by 4 bases and J by 5 bases, with 4 bases of the junction left unmatched.

J is TRBJ2-4 and V is TRBV5-1; the match to TRBD1 covers 10 bases. The CDR3 is 21 residues long. Unmatched junction bases numbered 23, after V lost 4 bases and J lost 4 bases. Germline V gives CDR1 SGHRS, CDR2 YFSETQ. The CDR3 DNA sequence: TGCGCCAGCAGCAATAAAACGGACAGGGGGGAATTCGGGCGGCTAAAAAACATTCAGTACTTC. It yields the protein CASSNKTDRGEFGRLKNIQYF.

The chain joins TRBV19 to TRBJ2-5; D perhaps matches TRBD1 (6 bases). The length of the CDR3 is 14 residues. Trimming took off 6 bases at V and 1 base at J, with 12 bases between the two ends. Germline CDR1 is LNHDA and CDR2 is SQIVND (reference sequence). CDR3 residues: CASRTRGGQETQYF. The CDR3 DNA follows: TGTGCCAGTAGGACTCGAGGGGGCCAAGAGACCCAGTACTTC.

The rearrangement links TRBV30 to TRBJ2-3; D remains ambiguous. The CDR3 spans 12 residues. V was cut by 2 bases and J by 4 bases, with 7 bases left in between. In germline, CDR1 is GTSNPN, CDR2 SVGIG (reference sequence). This chain's CDR3 is CAWSTGADTQYF. The CDR3 DNA is TGTGCCTGGAGTACCGGAGCAGATACGCAGTATTTT. The full variable domain, in which reference TRBV30 and TRBJ2-3 provide the parts outside the CDR3, is SQTIHQWPATLVQPVGSPLSLECTVEGTSNPNLYWYRQAAGRGLQLLFYSVGIGQISSEVPQNLSASRPQDRQFILSSKKLLLSDSGFYLCAWSTGADTQYFGPGTRLTVL.

There are a few counts of this clone. The rearrangement links TRBV6-1 to TRBJ1-5; TRBD1 is a possible D gene (6 bases). CDR3 size: 13 residues. Trimming stripped 3 bases from V and 6 bases from J, with 9 bases between. The germline V gene has CDR1 MNHNS and CDR2 SASEGT. DNA of the CDR3: TGTGCCAGCAGTGACACAGGGTTTCAGCCCCAGCATTTT. Translating gives CASSDTGFQPQHF.

The rearrangement links TRBV5-6 to TRBJ1-2; D is perhaps TRBD1 (5 bases). The CDR3 spans 14 residues. V lost 0 bases and J 5 bases, leaving 11 bases between the germline ends. Looked up from germline, CDR1 is SGHDT and CDR2 is YYEEEE. The CDR3 nucleotides are TGTGCCAGCAGCTTGGGACAGAACCCTTATGGCTACACCTTC. This codes for CASSLGQNPYGYTF.

V usage is TRBV9 and J usage is TRBJ2-7; the D gene is possibly TRBD2 (6 bases). The CDR3 runs 15 residues. Trimming removed 0 bases at V and 1 base at J, with 11 bases between. The germline CDR1 and CDR2 sequences are SGDLS and YYNGEE. CDR3 DNA sequence: TGTGCCAGCAGCGTAGCGTTTAGCGGATCCTACGAGCAGTACTTC. Translation gives CASSVAFSGSYEQYF.

The chain carries TRBV30 and TRBJ1-1; perhaps TRBD1 as D (6 bases). Germline V gene data show CDR1 as GTSNPN and CDR2 as SVGIG (reference sequence). V was cut by 3 bases and J by 6 bases, with 14 bases left in between. This CDR3 is 13 amino acids long. The CDR3: CAWRDRGGAEAFF. For the CDR3, the DNA is TGTGCCTGGAGGGATAGGGGGGGGGCTGAAGCTTTCTTT.

The rearrangement joins TRBV7-9 to TRBJ2-1; the match to TRBD2 covers 9 bases. The CDR3 loop spans 16 amino acids. Germline V gene data show CDR1 as SEHNR and CDR2 as FQNEAQ (reference sequence). With 4 bases clipped from V and 9 bases from J, the junction kept 13 bases outside the gene matches. This CDR3 reads CASSSIAAGGNAEQFF. CDR3 DNA: TGTGCCAGCAGCTCCATAGCTGCGGGAGGGAACGCTGAGCAGTTCTTC.